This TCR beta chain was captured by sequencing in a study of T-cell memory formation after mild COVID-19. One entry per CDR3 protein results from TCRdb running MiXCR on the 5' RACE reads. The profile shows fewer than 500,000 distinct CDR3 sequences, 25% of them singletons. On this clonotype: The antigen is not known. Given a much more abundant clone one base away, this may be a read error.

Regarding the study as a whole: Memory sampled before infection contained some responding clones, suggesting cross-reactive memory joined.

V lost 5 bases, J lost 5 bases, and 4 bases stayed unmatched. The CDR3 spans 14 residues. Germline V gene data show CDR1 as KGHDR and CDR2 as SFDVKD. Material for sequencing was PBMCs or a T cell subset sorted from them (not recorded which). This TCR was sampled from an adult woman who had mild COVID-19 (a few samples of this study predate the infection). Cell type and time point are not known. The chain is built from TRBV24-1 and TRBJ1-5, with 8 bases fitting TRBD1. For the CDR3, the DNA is TGTGCCACCAGTGGGGGACAGGTCTATCAGCCCCAGCATTTT. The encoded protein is CATSGGQVYQPQHF.